This entry lists 27 T cell receptor beta chains sequenced from one sample in a study of control samples from healthy donors and cancer patients. This table comes from immunoSEQ multiplex PCR, and its TCRdb copy is limited to in-frame clones, with some not included. The table lists roughly 170,000 clones, roughly 88% of them singletons. The sample taken for sequencing was blood. These receptors came from a woman in her twenties or thirties in good health.

This sequence joins TRBV6-5 and TRBJ1-1, with a weak D call TRBD1 (5 bases). The CDR3 loop spans 16 amino acids. Between the trimmed V and J ends, which lost 0 bases and 4 bases, there was a span of 15 bases. CDR1 MNHEY and CDR2 SVGAGI come from the germline V gene. As DNA, the CDR3 is TGTGCCAGCAGTTACTCAGGGGATCTTCGGGTCACTGAAGCTTTCTTT. Translating it yields CASSYSGDLRVTEAFF.

The gene calls are TRBV19 and TRBJ2-3; D might be TRBD2 (5 bases). CDR1 is LNHDA and CDR2 is SQIVND in the germline V gene (reference sequence). The CDR3 has 14 amino acids. V lost 5 bases to trimming and J lost 2 bases, with 11 bases between them. DNA for the CDR3: TGTGCCAGTAGTGCGACTAACCCCACAGATACGCAGTATTTT. Its translation is CASSATNPTDTQYF.

The chain uses TRBV30 and TRBJ1-1, with unresolved D. Trimming removed 3 bases at V and 7 bases at J, with 15 bases between. The CDR3 has 13 amino acids. Germline V gives CDR1 GTSNPN, CDR2 SVGIG (reference sequence). CDR3 residues: CAWRGTDGFEAFF. In DNA form, the CDR3 reads TGTGCCTGGAGAGGTACGGACGGATTTGAAGCTTTCTTT.

This chain connects TRBV7-8 to TRBJ1-1, with D possibly matching TRBD1 (5 bases). The V and J ends lost 7 bases and 3 bases respectively, with 18 bases between them. The CDR3 runs 15 residues. The germline gives CDR1 SGHVS, CDR2 FQNEAQ. The DNA for the CDR3 is TGTGCCAGCAATTTGGGGCCCCTGACGGACACTGAAGCTTTCTTT. It yields the protein CASNLGPLTDTEAFF.

The chain couples TRBV28 to TRBJ1-2; D is perhaps TRBD1 (6 bases). The CDR3 covers 14 residues. The germline V gene encodes CDR1 MDHEN and CDR2 SYDVKM. Trimming stripped 5 bases from V and 2 bases from J, with 12 bases between. The CDR3 protein is CASSGGSKNYGYTF. As DNA, the CDR3 is TGTGCCAGCAGTGGGGGCAGCAAAAACTATGGCTACACCTTC.

The rearrangement uses TRBV19 and TRBJ2-5; 7 bases fit TRBD1. Per germline, CDR1 LNHDA and CDR2 SQIVND (reference sequence). CDR3 size: 15 residues. V was pared by 3 bases and J by 9 bases, with 13 bases of the junction left unmatched. The CDR3 protein is CASSIFGDGQGAQYF. In nucleotides, the CDR3 is TGTGCCAGTAGTATCTTCGGGGACGGTCAGGGGGCCCAGTACTTC.

The chain combines TRBV29-1 with TRBJ1-2; TRBD1 aligns across 7 bases. This CDR3 comprises 13 residues. Losses at the gene ends were 3 bases for V and 6 bases for J; bases not matched to a gene: 7. CDR1 and CDR2 (germline): SQVTM, ANQGSEA. The chain's CDR3 is CSVDGQVVNGYTF. The CDR3 coding sequence is TGCAGCGTTGATGGACAGGTAGTGAATGGCTACACCTTC.

The chain uses TRBV7-2 and TRBJ1-5; TRBD1 matches 7 bases. The CDR3 consists of 14 residues. J was trimmed by 3 bases and V by 5 bases; bases with no gene match: 4. Germline CDR1 SGHTA, CDR2 FQGNSA. For the CDR3, the DNA is TGTGCCAGCAGCCTAGACAGGGTCAATCAGCCCCAGCATTTT. This encodes CASSLDRVNQPQHF.

This chain links TRBV19 with TRBJ1-6; D might be TRBD1 (6 bases). Germline CDR1 reads LNHDA; CDR2 reads SQIVND (reference sequence). This CDR3 has 15 amino acids. The V end lost 6 bases, the J end lost 8 bases, and 17 bases lay between the germline ends. CDR3 region: CASRIDRSPYSPLHF. CDR3 DNA sequence: TGTGCCAGTAGGATCGACAGGTCACCCTATTCACCCCTCCACTTT.

This rearrangement joins TRBV4-2 to TRBJ1-1; 7 bases map to TRBD1. The CDR3 sequence is 17 residues long. Germline CDR1 is LGHNA and CDR2 is YNFKEQ. The ends lost 2 bases at V and 3 bases at J; junction bases unmatched: 12. The CDR3 nucleotides read TGTGCCAGCAGCCAACTGGGACGAGGGGGCGACCACACTGAAGCTTTCTTT. This encodes CASSQLGRGGDHTEAFF.

The rearrangement uses TRBV13 and TRBJ1-1; TRBD1 might be the D (5 bases). Germline lookup yields CDR1 PRHDT and CDR2 FYEKMQ (reference sequence). The CDR3 loop spans 14 amino acids. Trimming shortened V by 5 bases and J by 2 bases, and 12 bases separated the two germline ends. The CDR3 region is CASSRGDYNTEAFF. The DNA for the CDR3 is TGTGCCAGCAGCAGAGGGGATTACAACACTGAAGCTTTCTTT.

The chain couples TRBV6-2 or TRBV6-3 to TRBJ2-7, with D possibly being TRBD2 (7 bases). This CDR3 spans 16 amino acids. Trimming took off 0 bases at V and 6 bases at J, with 18 bases between the two ends. In germline, CDR1 is MNHEY, CDR2 SVGEGT. The CDR3 DNA reads TGTGCCAGCAGTTACTCGAGGGGGGGGTCCGCAGGCGAGCAGTACGTC. Translation gives CASSYSRGGSAGEQYV.

The chain combines TRBV4-1 with TRBJ2-1; 7 positions agree with TRBD1. The junction had 18 bases not matched to a gene; V was cut back by 1 base and J by 9 bases. Per germline, CDR1 MGHRA and CDR2 YSYEKL. The CDR3 extends over 18 amino acids. The CDR3 loop is CASSQASPTGSFVGEQFF. In nucleotides, the CDR3 is TGCGCCAGCAGCCAAGCCTCGCCGACAGGGTCGTTCGTCGGTGAGCAGTTCTTC.

A few counts support this clone. The chain carries TRBV4-1 and TRBJ2-7, with D maybe TRBD2 (5 bases). Looked up from germline, CDR1 is MGHRA and CDR2 is YSYEKL. Trimming removed 1 base from V and 4 bases from J, with 17 bases in between. The CDR3 covers 16 residues. CDR3: CASSQVIRSGSYEQYF. The CDR3 DNA sequence: TGCGCCAGCAGCCAAGTAATTCGGTCGGGATCGTACGAGCAGTACTTC.

The rearrangement links TRBV19 to TRBJ2-1, with TRBD1 matching 8 bases. This CDR3 spans 14 amino acids. J was trimmed by 6 bases and V by 1 base; bases with no gene match: 2. Germline CDR1 reads LNHDA; CDR2 reads SQIVND (reference sequence). CDR3 sequence (DNA): TGTGCCAGTAGTATAGGCACAGGGGGCAATGAGCAGTTCTTC. Encoded protein: CASSIGTGGNEQFF.

The V call is TRBV5-6, the J call TRBJ1-6; D remains ambiguous. The CDR3 is 13 amino acids. From germline, CDR1 is SGHDT and CDR2 YYEEEE. V lost 3 bases to trimming and J lost 14 bases, with 15 bases between them. CDR3 DNA: TGTGCCAGCAGCTCCTGGAGTAGTGATACCCTCCACTTT. Residues: CASSSWSSDTLHF.

This chain joins TRBV5-6 and TRBJ1-2; 9 bases map to TRBD1. CDR3 length: 14 residues. Germline V gives CDR1 SGHDT, CDR2 YYEEEE. V lost 3 bases, J lost 4 bases, and 4 bases stayed unmatched. CDR3 sequence: CASSSSTGGYGYTF. CDR3 nucleotide sequence: TGTGCCAGCAGCTCCTCGACAGGGGGCTATGGCTACACCTTC.

This chain connects TRBV5-4 to TRBJ2-3; possibly TRBD2 for D (7 bases). Germline values: CDR1 SGHNT, CDR2 YYREEE (reference sequence). V lost 3 bases and J 2 bases, leaving 22 bases between the germline ends. The CDR3 covers 18 residues. CDR3 nucleotides: TGTGCCAGCAGCTCCTACCTAGGGGGAGGGCCTATCACAGATACGCAGTATTTT. It codes for CASSSYLGGGPITDTQYF.

The gene calls are TRBV5-8 and TRBJ1-6; D perhaps matches TRBD1 (6 bases). V was cut by 4 bases and J by 7 bases, with 21 bases left in between. There are 17 residues in the CDR3. Germline V gives CDR1 SGHTS, CDR2 YDEGEE. The CDR3 coding sequence is TGTGCCAGCAGCCTGAATCAGGGGTCATCGCGGAATTCACCCCTCCACTTT. Protein sequence: CASSLNQGSSRNSPLHF.

This clone has more than one count but fewer than ten. The gene calls are TRBV4-2 and TRBJ1-2; D remains unclear. V lost 1 base to trimming and J lost 4 bases, with 10 bases between them. Germline CDR1 is LGHNA and CDR2 is YNFKEQ. The length of the CDR3 is 14 residues. Here the CDR3 reads CASSQATPTYGYTF. CDR3 nucleotide sequence: TGTGCCAGCAGCCAAGCCACCCCGACCTATGGCTACACCTTC.

This chain uses TRBV7-8 with TRBJ1-1, with unresolved D. CDR3 size: 12 residues. With 6 bases removed from V and 0 bases from J, the gap between germline ends came to 5 bases. CDR1 and CDR2 from the germline V gene are SGHVS and FQNEAQ. CDR3 coding DNA: TGTGCCAGCAGGAGCATGAACACTGAAGCTTTCTTT. Translating gives CASRSMNTEAFF.

This chain's CDR3 is CASSTSGGATDTQYF. Here the CDR3 DNA reads TGTGCCAGCAGCACTAGCGGGGGGGCCACAGATACGCAGTATTTT. The chain links TRBV6-4 to TRBJ2-3, with 13 bases that match TRBD2. The germline CDR1 and CDR2 sequences are MRHNA and SNTAGT. This CDR3 comprises 15 residues. The J segment lost 2 bases and the V segment lost 6 bases, leaving 2 bases of the junction unmatched.

The chain employs TRBV5-1 and TRBJ1-5; D is perhaps TRBD1 (6 bases). Germline-derived CDR1 and CDR2 are SGHRS and YFSETQ. The CDR3 has 13 amino acids. With 10 bases removed from V and 1 base from J, the gap between germline ends came to 12 bases. CDR3 DNA sequence: TGCGCCGCCGGGGGCTGGAGCAATCAGCCCCAGCATTTT. It yields the protein CAAGGWSNQPQHF. The full variable domain, in which reference TRBV5-1 and TRBJ1-5 provide the parts outside the CDR3, is KAGVTQTPRYLIKTRGQQVTLSCSPISGHRSVSWYQQTPGQGLQFLFEYFSETQRNKGNFPGRFSGRQFSNSRSEMNVSTLELGDSALYLCAAGGWSNQPQHFGDGTRLSIL.

J is TRBJ1-2 and V is TRBV6-5; 8 nucleotides line up with TRBD1. This CDR3 has 14 amino acids. Unmatched junction bases numbered 9, after V lost 6 bases and J lost 6 bases. Germline V gene data show CDR1 as MNHEY and CDR2 as SVGAGI. CDR3 in DNA: TGTGCCAGCAGACTAACAGGGGGAAGCGATGGCTACACCTTC. Its translation is CASRLTGGSDGYTF.

The J gene is TRBJ2-7, the V gene TRBV5-8, with D uncertain. The germline V gene has CDR1 SGHTS and CDR2 YDEGEE. V shed 0 bases and J shed 0 bases, with 13 bases lying between them. CDR3 length: 16 amino acids. The CDR3 sequence is CASSLADLKISYEQYF. CDR3 sequence (DNA): TGTGCCAGCAGCTTGGCCGACTTGAAGATCTCCTACGAGCAGTACTTC.

The chain carries TRBV29-1 and TRBJ2-1; perhaps D is TRBD1 or TRBD2 (5 bases each). The CDR3 is made up of 13 amino acids. CDR1 is SQVTM and CDR2 is ANQGSEA in the germline V gene. CDR3 in DNA: TGCACCATAACAGGACTCTCTCCCAATGAGCAGTTCTTC. Translating gives CTITGLSPNEQFF.

This chain connects TRBV11-2 to TRBJ2-7; 9 nucleotides line up with TRBD2. Trimming took 0 bases from V and 2 from J; bases not matched to a gene: 2. The CDR3 length is 15 residues. In germline, CDR1 is SGHAT, CDR2 FQNNGV. In DNA form, the CDR3 reads TGTGCCAGCAGCTTAGAGTTAGCGGGGGCCTACGAGCAGTACGTC. Its protein product is CASSLELAGAYEQYV.